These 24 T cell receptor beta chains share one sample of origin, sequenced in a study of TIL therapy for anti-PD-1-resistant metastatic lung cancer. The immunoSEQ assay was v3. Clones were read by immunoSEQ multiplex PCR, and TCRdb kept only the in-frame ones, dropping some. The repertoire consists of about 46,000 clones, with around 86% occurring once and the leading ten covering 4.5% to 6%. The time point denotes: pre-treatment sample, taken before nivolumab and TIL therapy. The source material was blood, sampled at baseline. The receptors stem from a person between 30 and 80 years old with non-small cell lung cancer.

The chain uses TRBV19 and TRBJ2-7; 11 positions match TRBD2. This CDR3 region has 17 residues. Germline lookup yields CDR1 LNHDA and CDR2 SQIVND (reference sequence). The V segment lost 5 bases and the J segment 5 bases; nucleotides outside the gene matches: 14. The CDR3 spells CASSHQTSGTQGNEQYF. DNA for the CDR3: TGTGCCAGTAGTCACCAGACTAGCGGGACACAGGGCAACGAGCAGTACTTC.

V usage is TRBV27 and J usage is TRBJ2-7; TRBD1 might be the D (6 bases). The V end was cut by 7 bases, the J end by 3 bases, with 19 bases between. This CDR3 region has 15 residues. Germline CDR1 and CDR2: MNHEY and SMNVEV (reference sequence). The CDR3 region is CASTSGFGRGYEQYF. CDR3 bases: TGTGCCAGCACTTCAGGCTTCGGCAGGGGCTACGAGCAGTACTTC.

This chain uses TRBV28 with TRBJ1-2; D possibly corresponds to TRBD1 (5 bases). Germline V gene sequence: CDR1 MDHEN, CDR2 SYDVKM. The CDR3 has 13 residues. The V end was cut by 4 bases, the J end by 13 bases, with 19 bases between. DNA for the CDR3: TGTGCCAGCAGTTCTGGGGGGAGCGGGCTAGGCACCTTC. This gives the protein CASSSGGSGLGTF.

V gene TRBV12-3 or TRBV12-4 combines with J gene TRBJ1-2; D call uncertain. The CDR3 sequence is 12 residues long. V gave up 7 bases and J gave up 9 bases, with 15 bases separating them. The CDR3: CASTPPEGSYTF. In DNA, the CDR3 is TGTGCCAGCACCCCCCCTGAGGGAAGCTACACCTTC.

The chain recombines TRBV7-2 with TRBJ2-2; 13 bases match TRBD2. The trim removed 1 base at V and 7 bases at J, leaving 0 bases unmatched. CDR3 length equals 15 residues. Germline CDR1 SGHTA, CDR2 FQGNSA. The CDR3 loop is CASSLGTSGGGELFF. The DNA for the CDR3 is TGTGCCAGCAGCTTAGGGACTAGCGGGGGCGGGGAGCTGTTTTTT.

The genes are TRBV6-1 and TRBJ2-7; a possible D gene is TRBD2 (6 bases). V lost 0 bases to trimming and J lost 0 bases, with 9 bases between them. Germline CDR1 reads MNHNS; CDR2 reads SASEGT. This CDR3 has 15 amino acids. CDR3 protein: CASSEAGGVSYEQYF. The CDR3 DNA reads TGTGCCAGCAGTGAAGCGGGCGGGGTCTCCTACGAGCAGTACTTC.

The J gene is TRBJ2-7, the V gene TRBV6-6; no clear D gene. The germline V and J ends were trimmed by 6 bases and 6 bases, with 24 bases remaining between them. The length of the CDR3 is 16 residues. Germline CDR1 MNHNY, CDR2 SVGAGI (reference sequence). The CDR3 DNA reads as TGTGCCAGCAGCCGCCTTGGTAGGGTTGGGGATTCCGAGCAGTACTTC. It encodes CASSRLGRVGDSEQYF.

The CDR3 protein is CASLQTPPAYNEQFF. For the CDR3, the DNA is TGTGCCAGCCTCCAAACCCCCCCCGCGTACAATGAGCAGTTCTTC. J is TRBJ2-1 and V is TRBV13; D not certain. Germline-derived CDR1 and CDR2 are PRHDT and FYEKMQ (reference sequence). The V gene lost 8 bases and the J gene lost 4 bases, with 18 bases spanning the gap. The CDR3 has 15 amino acids.

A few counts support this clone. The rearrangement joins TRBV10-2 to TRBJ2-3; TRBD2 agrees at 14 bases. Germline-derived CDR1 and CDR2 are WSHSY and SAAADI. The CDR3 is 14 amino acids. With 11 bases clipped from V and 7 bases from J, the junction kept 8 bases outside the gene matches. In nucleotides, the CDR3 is TGCGCCTCTACGACTAGCGGGGGGGCTTATACGCAGTATTTT. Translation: CASTTSGGAYTQYF.

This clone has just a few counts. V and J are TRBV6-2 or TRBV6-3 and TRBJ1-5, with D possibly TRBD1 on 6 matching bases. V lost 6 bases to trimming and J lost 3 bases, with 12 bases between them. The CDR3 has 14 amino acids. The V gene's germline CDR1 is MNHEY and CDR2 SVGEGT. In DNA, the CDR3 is TGTGCCAGCAGCCCCAGGGGAACCAATCAGCCCCAGCATTTT. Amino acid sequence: CASSPRGTNQPQHF.

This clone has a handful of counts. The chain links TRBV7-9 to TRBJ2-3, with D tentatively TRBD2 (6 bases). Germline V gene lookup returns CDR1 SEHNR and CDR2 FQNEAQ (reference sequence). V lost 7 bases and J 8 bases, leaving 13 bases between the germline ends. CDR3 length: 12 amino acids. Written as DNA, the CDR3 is TGTGCCAGCAACCAGCCCGGGGGTACGCAGTATTTT. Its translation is CASNQPGGTQYF.

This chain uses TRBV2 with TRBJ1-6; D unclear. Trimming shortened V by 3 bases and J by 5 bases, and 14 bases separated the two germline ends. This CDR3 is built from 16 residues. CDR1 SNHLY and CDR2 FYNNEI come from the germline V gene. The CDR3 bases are TGTGCCAGCAGTGAGCGACAACCCACTAATAATTCACCCCTCCACTTT. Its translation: CASSERQPTNNSPLHF.

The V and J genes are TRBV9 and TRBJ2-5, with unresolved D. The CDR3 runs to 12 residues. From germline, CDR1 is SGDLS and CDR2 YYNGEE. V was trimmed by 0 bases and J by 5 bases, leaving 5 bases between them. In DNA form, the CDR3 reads TGTGCCAGCAGCGTAGCGGGTGAGACCCAGTACTTC. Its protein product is CASSVAGETQYF.

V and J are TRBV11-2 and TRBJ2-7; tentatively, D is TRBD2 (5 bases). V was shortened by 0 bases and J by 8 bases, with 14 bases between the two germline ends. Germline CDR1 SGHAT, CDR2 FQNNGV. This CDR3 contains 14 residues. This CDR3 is CASSLDNEGFKQYF. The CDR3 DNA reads TGTGCCAGCAGCTTAGATAATGAGGGTTTTAAGCAGTACTTC. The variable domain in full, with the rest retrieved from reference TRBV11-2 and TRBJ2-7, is EAGVAQSPRYKIIEKRQSVAFWCNPISGHATLYWYQQILGQGPKLLIQFQNNGVVDDSQLPKDRFSAERLKGVDSTLKIQPAKLEDSAVYLCASSLDNEGFKQYFGPGTRLTVT.

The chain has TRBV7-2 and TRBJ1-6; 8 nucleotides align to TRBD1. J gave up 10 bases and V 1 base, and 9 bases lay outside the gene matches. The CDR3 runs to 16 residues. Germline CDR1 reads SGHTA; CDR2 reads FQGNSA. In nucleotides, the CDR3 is TGTGCCAGCAGCTTAGGAGTAGGACAGGGTGTCTCACCCCTCCACTTT. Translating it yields CASSLGVGQGVSPLHF.

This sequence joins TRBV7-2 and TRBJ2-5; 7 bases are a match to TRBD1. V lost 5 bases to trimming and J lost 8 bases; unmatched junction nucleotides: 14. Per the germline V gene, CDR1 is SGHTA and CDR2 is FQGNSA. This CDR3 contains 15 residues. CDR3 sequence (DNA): TGTGCCAGCAGCCCAAGCCGGGACAGAAAGGGTACCCAGTACTTC. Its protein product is CASSPSRDRKGTQYF.

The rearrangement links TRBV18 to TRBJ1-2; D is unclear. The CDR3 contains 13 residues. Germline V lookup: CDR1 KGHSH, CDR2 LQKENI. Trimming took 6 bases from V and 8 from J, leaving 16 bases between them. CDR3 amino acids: CASSTDGLGGYTF. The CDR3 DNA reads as TGTGCCAGCTCCACCGACGGCTTAGGGGGCTACACCTTC.

The CDR3 loop is CASRHNRDRITDTQYF. DNA of the CDR3: TGTGCCAGCAGGCACAACCGGGACAGAATCACAGATACGCAGTATTTT. The V call is TRBV5-4, the J call TRBJ2-3; TRBD1 agrees at 7 bases. CDR1 and CDR2 (germline): SGHNT, YYREEE (reference sequence). With 5 bases clipped from V and 2 bases from J, the junction kept 11 bases outside the gene matches. This CDR3 contains 16 residues.

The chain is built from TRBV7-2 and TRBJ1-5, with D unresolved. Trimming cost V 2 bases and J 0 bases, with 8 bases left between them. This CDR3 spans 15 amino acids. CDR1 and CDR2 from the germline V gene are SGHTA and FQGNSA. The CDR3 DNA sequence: TGTGCCAGCAGCTTATCGGGATATAGCAATCAGCCCCAGCATTTT. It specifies CASSLSGYSNQPQHF.

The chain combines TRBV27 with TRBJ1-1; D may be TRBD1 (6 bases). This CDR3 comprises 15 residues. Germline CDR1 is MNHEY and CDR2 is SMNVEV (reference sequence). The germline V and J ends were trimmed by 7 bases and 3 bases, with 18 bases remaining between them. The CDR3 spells CASTSFRGTDTEAFF. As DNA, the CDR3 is TGTGCCAGCACCTCCTTTAGGGGGACCGACACTGAAGCTTTCTTT.

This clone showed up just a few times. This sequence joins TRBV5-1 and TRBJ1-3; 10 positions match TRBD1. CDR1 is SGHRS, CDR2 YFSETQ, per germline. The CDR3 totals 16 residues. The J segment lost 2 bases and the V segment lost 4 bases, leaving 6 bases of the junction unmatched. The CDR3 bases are TGCGCCAGCAGCGAGACAGGGGGCGCCGCTGGAAACACCATATATTTT. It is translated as CASSETGGAAGNTIYF. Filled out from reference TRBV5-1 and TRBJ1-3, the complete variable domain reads KAGVTQTPRYLIKTRGQQVTLSCSPISGHRSVSWYQQTPGQGLQFLFEYFSETQRNKGNFPGRFSGRQFSNSRSEMNVSTLELGDSALYLCASSETGGAAGNTIYFGEGSWLTVV.

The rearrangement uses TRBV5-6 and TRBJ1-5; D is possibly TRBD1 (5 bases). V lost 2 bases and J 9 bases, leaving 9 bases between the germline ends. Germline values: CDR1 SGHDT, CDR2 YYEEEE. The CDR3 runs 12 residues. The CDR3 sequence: CASSFGTRPQHF. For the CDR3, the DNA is TGTGCCAGCAGCTTCGGGACTAGGCCCCAGCATTTT.

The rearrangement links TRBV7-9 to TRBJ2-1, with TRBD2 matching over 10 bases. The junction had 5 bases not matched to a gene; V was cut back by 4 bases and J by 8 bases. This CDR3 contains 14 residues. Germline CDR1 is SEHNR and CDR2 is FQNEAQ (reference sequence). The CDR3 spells CASSSGLAFDEQFF. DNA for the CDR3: TGTGCCAGCAGCTCGGGACTAGCGTTCGATGAGCAGTTCTTC.

CDR3 region: CATSAGLGSSYGYTF. The CDR3 region has the DNA TGTGCCACCAGCGCCGGGCTAGGTTCCTCCTATGGCTACACCTTC. The chain carries TRBV15 and TRBJ1-2; D is unresolved. Germline V gives CDR1 LNHNV, CDR2 YYDKDF (reference sequence). Trimming left V 5 bases short and J 4 bases short, with 17 bases between. The CDR3 is 15 amino acids.